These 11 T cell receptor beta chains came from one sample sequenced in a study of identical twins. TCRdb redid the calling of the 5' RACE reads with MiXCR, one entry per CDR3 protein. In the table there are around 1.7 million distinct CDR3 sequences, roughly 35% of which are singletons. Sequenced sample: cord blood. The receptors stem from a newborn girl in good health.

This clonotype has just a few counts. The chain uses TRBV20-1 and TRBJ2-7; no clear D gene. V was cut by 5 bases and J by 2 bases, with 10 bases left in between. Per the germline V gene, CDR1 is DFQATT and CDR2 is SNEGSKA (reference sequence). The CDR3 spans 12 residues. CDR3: CSALRPPYEQYF. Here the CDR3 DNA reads TGCAGTGCTTTACGTCCCCCCTACGAGCAGTACTTC.

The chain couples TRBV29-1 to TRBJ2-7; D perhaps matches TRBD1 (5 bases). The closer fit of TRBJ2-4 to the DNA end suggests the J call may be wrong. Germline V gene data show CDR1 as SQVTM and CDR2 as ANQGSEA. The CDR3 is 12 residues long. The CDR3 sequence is CSGRVTENIQYF. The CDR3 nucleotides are TGCAGCGGCAGGGTAACCGAAAACATTCAGTACTTC.

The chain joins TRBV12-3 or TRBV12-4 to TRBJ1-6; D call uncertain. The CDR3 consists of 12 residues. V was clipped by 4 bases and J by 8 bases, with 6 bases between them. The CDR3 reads CASSSRDSPLHF. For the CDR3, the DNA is TGTGCCAGCAGTTCGAGGGATTCACCCCTCCACTTT.

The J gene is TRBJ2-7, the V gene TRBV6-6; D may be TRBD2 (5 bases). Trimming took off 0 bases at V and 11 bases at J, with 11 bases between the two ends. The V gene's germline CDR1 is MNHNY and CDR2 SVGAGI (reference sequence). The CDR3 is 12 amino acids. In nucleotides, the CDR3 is TGTGCCAGCAGTTACTCGAGCGGTCTCAAGTACTTC. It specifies CASSYSSGLKYF.

The CDR3: CSAGTARGGEQFF. The CDR3 nucleotides read TGCAGCGCTGGGACAGCAAGAGGAGGTGAGCAGTTCTTC. J is TRBJ2-1 and V is TRBV29-1, with 7 bases identical to TRBD1. Per the germline V gene, CDR1 is SQVTM and CDR2 is ANQGSEA. V trimming: 7 bases; J trimming: 9 bases; junction bases outside the gene matches: 12. The CDR3 is 13 amino acids.

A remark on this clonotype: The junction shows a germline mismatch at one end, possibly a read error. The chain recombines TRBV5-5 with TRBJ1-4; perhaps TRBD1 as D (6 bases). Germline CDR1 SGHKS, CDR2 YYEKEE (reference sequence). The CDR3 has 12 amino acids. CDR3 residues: CVSSGTYEKLFF. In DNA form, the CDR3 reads TGTGTCAGCAGCGGGACATATGAAAAACTGTTTTTT.

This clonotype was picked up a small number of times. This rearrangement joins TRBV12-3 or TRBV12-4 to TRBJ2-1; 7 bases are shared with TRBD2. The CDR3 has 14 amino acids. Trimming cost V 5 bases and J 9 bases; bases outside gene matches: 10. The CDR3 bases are TGTGCCAGCAGTACACTATGGCGGGGGACTGAGCAGTTCTTC. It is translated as CASSTLWRGTEQFF.

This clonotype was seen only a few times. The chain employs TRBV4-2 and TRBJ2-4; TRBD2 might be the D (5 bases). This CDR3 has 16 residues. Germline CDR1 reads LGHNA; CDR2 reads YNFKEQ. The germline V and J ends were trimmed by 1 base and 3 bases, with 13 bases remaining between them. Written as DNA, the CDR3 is TGTGCCAGCAGCCAAGTTTCTAGCTTGGGCAAAAACATTCAGTACTTC. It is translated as CASSQVSSLGKNIQYF.

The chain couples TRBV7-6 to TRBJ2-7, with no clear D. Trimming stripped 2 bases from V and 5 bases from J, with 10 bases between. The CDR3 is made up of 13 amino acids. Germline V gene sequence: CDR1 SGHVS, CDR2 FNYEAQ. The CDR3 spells CASSLTAVHEQYF. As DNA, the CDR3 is TGTGCCAGCAGCTTAACGGCTGTCCACGAGCAGTACTTC.

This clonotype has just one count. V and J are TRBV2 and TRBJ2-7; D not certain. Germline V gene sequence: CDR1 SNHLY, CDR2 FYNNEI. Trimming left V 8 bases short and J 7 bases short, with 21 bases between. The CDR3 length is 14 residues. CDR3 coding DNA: TGTGCCAGCGAACGGCAGATCTCCTACAATGAGCAGTACTTC. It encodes CASERQISYNEQYF.

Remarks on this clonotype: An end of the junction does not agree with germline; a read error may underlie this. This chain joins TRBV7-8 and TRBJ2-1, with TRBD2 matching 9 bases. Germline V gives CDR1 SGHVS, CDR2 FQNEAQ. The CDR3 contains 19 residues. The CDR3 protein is CASSLAPALGVAGDNGQFF. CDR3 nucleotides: TGTGCCAGCAGCTTAGCTCCCGCTCTCGGGGTAGCGGGAGACAATGGGCAGTTCTTC.